Presented here are 24 T cell receptor beta chains from one specimen sequenced in a study of vaccination effects on CD4 cells after COVID-19. The method was immunoSEQ multiplex PCR; TCRdb's version includes in-frame clones alone and lacks a portion of them. The sample consists of 25,000 to 30,000 clones, 74% of them appearing once. After expansion with viral peptide pools in the ViraFEST assay, antigen-specific CD4+ T cells were sequenced. Culture lasted about 10 days before CD4+ T cell isolation. Each participant was given two doses of one vaccine (BNT162b2 or mRNA-1273). No antigen has been assigned to these receptors. The sequencing here drew on CD4+ T cells from PBMCs cultured with HCoV-OC43 spike peptides, taken after COVID-19 vaccination. Documented subset: HCoV-OC43 spike overlapping peptide pool stimulation. The receptors were sampled from a human donor who received a COVID-19 vaccine.

The chain is built from TRBV19 and TRBJ2-2, with TRBD1 matching 8 bases. CDR1 is LNHDA, CDR2 SQIVND, per germline (reference sequence). The ends lost 2 bases at V and 5 bases at J; junction bases unmatched: 13. The CDR3 has 18 amino acids. The CDR3 sequence: CASSIRHRTGTGTGELFF. The CDR3 nucleotides are TGTGCCAGTAGTATACGACATAGGACAGGGACGGGGACCGGGGAGCTGTTTTTT.

This chain uses TRBV25-1 with TRBJ1-1; a weak D match, TRBD1 (5 bases). Per germline, CDR1 MGHDK and CDR2 SYGVNS. The CDR3 consists of 14 residues. V dropped 1 base and J dropped 8 bases, with 14 bases sitting between them. In nucleotides, the CDR3 is TGTGCCAGCAGTGAATCGGGCAGGGTGAAGGAAGCTTTCTTT. Translated: CASSESGRVKEAFF.

This clone was seen a few times. The chain has TRBV29-1 and TRBJ1-2; D not certain. Germline CDR1 and CDR2: SQVTM and ANQGSEA. This CDR3 has 13 residues. V shed 6 bases and J shed 6 bases, with 17 bases lying between them. CDR3 bases: TGCAGCGTGAAATCCCCTTGGCGAGATGGCTACACCTTC. Protein sequence: CSVKSPWRDGYTF.

This sequence joins TRBV28 and TRBJ2-1, with no clear D. Germline CDR1 MDHEN, CDR2 SYDVKM. The CDR3 runs 12 residues. V shed 6 bases and J shed 9 bases, with 12 bases lying between them. The CDR3 here is CASSLWSGEQFF. The CDR3 nucleotides read TGTGCCAGCAGCCTTTGGTCCGGTGAGCAGTTCTTC.

This clone showed up just a few times. The chain is built from TRBV6-1 and TRBJ1-2; D ambiguous. Germline loops: CDR1 MNHNS, CDR2 SASEGT. CDR3 length: 14 residues. V was cut by 1 base and J by 4 bases, with 10 bases left in between. The CDR3 loop reads CASSEGAGLYGYTF. As DNA, the CDR3 is TGTGCCAGCAGTGAAGGGGCCGGACTCTATGGCTACACCTTC.

This chain links TRBV27 with TRBJ2-3; D remains ambiguous. This CDR3 has 17 amino acids. Trimming left V 2 bases short and J 1 base short, with 16 bases between. CDR1 and CDR2 from the germline V gene are MNHEY and SMNVEV (reference sequence). The CDR3 DNA is TGTGCCAGCAGTTTAGTCGTTTCGGCAGAACGCACAGATACGCAGTATTTT. This gives the protein CASSLVVSAERTDTQYF.

The V gene is TRBV6-2 or TRBV6-3, the J gene TRBJ2-3, with D uncertain. The CDR3 spans 15 residues. Per germline, CDR1 MNHEY and CDR2 SVGEGT. V was pared by 2 bases and J by 5 bases, with 14 bases between. The chain's CDR3 is CASSYLGRWGDTQYF. DNA for the CDR3: TGTGCCAGCAGTTACCTTGGACGGTGGGGAGATACGCAGTATTTT.

Here the CDR3 reads CSVNEATDTQYF. The CDR3 DNA follows: TGCAGCGTAAATGAGGCGACAGATACGCAGTATTTT. This chain uses TRBV29-1 with TRBJ2-3; D not resolved. Germline-derived CDR1 and CDR2 are SQVTM and ANQGSEA. Trimming left V 6 bases short and J 3 bases short, with 10 bases between. The CDR3 consists of 12 residues.

The V gene is TRBV5-1, the J gene TRBJ1-1; 9 nucleotides agree with TRBD1. CDR1 is SGHRS, CDR2 YFSETQ, per germline. After removal of 0 bases from V and 2 bases from J, the junction contained 2 bases not matched to a gene. This CDR3 is built from 15 residues. DNA for the CDR3: TGCGCCAGCAGCTTGGGACAGGGGGTAAACACTGAAGCTTTCTTT. As protein: CASSLGQGVNTEAFF.

The chain links TRBV11-3 to TRBJ2-1; TRBD2 matches 7 bases. J lost 3 bases, V lost 4 bases, and 6 bases had no gene match. The CDR3 sequence is 15 residues long. From germline, CDR1 is SGHNT and CDR2 YENEEA. Here the CDR3 DNA reads TGTGCCAGCAGCTCATCAGCGGGATACTACAATGAGCAGTTCTTC. Protein sequence: CASSSSAGYYNEQFF.

The V call is TRBV10-2, the J call TRBJ2-1, with 10 bases lining up with TRBD2. CDR3 length equals 16 residues. Per the germline V gene, CDR1 is WSHSY and CDR2 is SAAADI. V lost 9 bases, J lost 9 bases, and 17 bases stayed unmatched. CDR3 nucleotides: TGCGCCAGTGCTCCTTTAGCGGGAGGAGGGTTGAGTGAGCAGTTCTTC. This sequence encodes CASAPLAGGGLSEQFF.

The chain recombines TRBV30 with TRBJ1-1; D may be TRBD1 (5 bases). Trimming took off 2 bases at V and 3 bases at J, with 10 bases between the two ends. Germline assignment: CDR1 GTSNPN and CDR2 SVGIG (reference sequence). CDR3 length equals 13 residues. CDR3 bases: TGTGCCTGGAGTTTAGGGACGGACACTGAAGCTTTCTTT. Its translation is CAWSLGTDTEAFF. Filled out from reference TRBV30 and TRBJ1-1, the complete variable domain reads SQTIHQWPATLVQPVGSPLSLECTVEGTSNPNLYWYRQAAGRGLQLLFYSVGIGQISSEVPQNLSASRPQDRQFILSSKKLLLSDSGFYLCAWSLGTDTEAFFGQGTRLTVV.

This clone has only a few counts. V gene TRBV19 combines with J gene TRBJ2-1; TRBD2 matches at 10 bases. The ends lost 6 bases at V and 0 bases at J; junction bases unmatched: 2. The CDR3 is 15 amino acids. Germline-derived CDR1 and CDR2 are LNHDA and SQIVND (reference sequence). CDR3 nucleotide sequence: TGTGCCAGTAGGGGACTAGCGCACTCCTACAATGAGCAGTTCTTC. Translating gives CASRGLAHSYNEQFF. Combining the CDR3 with reference TRBV19 and TRBJ2-1 gives the whole variable domain DGGITQSPKYLFRKEGQNVTLSCEQNLNHDAMYWYRQDPGQGLRLIYYSQIVNDFQKGDIAEGYSVSREKKESFPLTVTSAQKNPTAFYLCASRGLAHSYNEQFFGPGTRLTVL.

The gene calls are TRBV20-1 and TRBJ2-7; D gene unclear. Trimming shortened V by 0 bases and J by 9 bases, and 9 bases separated the two germline ends. The CDR3 is made up of 11 amino acids. CDR1 DFQATT and CDR2 SNEGSKA come from the germline V gene (reference sequence). The CDR3: CSARDTVGQYF. The DNA of the CDR3 is TGCAGTGCTAGAGATACGGTGGGGCAGTACTTC.

This sequence joins TRBV4-1 and TRBJ1-2; 9 nucleotides align to TRBD1. This CDR3 region has 14 residues. The V and J ends lost 1 base and 9 bases, in that order; junction bases with no gene match: 6. Per the germline V gene, CDR1 is MGHRA and CDR2 is YSYEKL. CDR3: CASSQVGDRESYTF. The CDR3 nucleotides are TGCGCCAGCAGCCAAGTTGGGGACAGGGAGAGCTACACCTTC.

The V gene is TRBV4-1, the J gene TRBJ1-1, with TRBD1 matching over 7 bases. V lost 4 bases and J lost 10; bases outside the gene matches: 6. The length of the CDR3 is 12 residues. Germline CDR1 reads MGHRA; CDR2 reads YSYEKL. The CDR3 sequence: CASSLMGQSAFF. CDR3 in DNA: TGCGCCAGCAGCCTGATGGGACAGTCAGCTTTCTTT.

V usage is TRBV27 and J usage is TRBJ2-7; 7 bases match TRBD1. From germline, CDR1 is MNHEY and CDR2 SMNVEV (reference sequence). This CDR3 spans 15 amino acids. V was clipped by 7 bases and J by 3 bases; unmatched bases: 12. The CDR3 DNA is TGTGCCAGCAAGGCCCCGGGACAGAACCTCTACGAGCAGTACTTC. It specifies CASKAPGQNLYEQYF.

This clone was seen a few times. V is TRBV10-1 and J is TRBJ2-1; D is tentatively TRBD1 or TRBD2 (6 bases each). The length of the CDR3 is 14 residues. V lost 4 bases to trimming and J lost 8 bases, with 15 bases between them. CDR1 is WNHNN, CDR2 SYGVQD, per germline (reference sequence). CDR3 in amino acids: CASSVWGATDEQFF. Written as DNA, the CDR3 is TGCGCCAGCAGTGTTTGGGGGGCTACGGATGAGCAGTTCTTC.

The V and J genes are TRBV23-1 and TRBJ1-4; TRBD1 matches 7 bases. TRBV23-1 is an ORF for which the function is uncertain. The CDR3 runs to 14 residues. V gave up 6 bases and J gave up 8 bases; unmatched junction bases: 9. The DNA for the CDR3 is TGCGCCAGCAGCAACGGGACAGCTGGGGAAAAACTGTTTTTT. Its translation is CASSNGTAGEKLFF.

This rearrangement joins TRBV6-5 to TRBJ1-6; D is unclear. Germline V gives CDR1 MNHEY, CDR2 SVGAGI. V was shortened by 11 bases and J by 0 bases, with 11 bases between the two germline ends. This CDR3 is built from 14 residues. The chain's CDR3 is CAGALSSYNSPLHF. The CDR3 coding sequence is TGTGCCGGAGCCCTAAGCTCCTATAATTCACCCCTCCACTTT.

The CDR3 region has the DNA TGTGCCAGCAGCCCCGAACTAGCGGGATACACAGATACGCAGTATTTT. This codes for CASSPELAGYTDTQYF. This rearrangement joins TRBV3-1 (or the pseudogene TRBV3-2) to TRBJ2-3, with 10 bases lining up with TRBD2. This CDR3 comprises 16 residues. The trim removed 4 bases at V and 2 bases at J, leaving 6 bases unmatched. Per germline, CDR1 LGHDT and CDR2 YNNKEL (reference sequence).

This clone was picked up one time. This sequence joins TRBV24-1 and TRBJ2-5; 8 bases line up with TRBD1. CDR3 length: 17 amino acids. The trim removed 3 bases at V and 3 bases at J, leaving 11 bases unmatched. Germline V gene sequence: CDR1 KGHDR, CDR2 SFDVKD. The CDR3 nucleotides are TGTGCCACCAGTGATCCGTCCAGGGGGCGAGGAGAAGAGACCCAGTACTTC. Protein: CATSDPSRGRGEETQYF.

This clone appeared a single time. The J gene is TRBJ2-1, the V gene TRBV5-4; TRBD1 matches at 8 bases. The CDR3 spans 14 residues. The germline V gene has CDR1 SGHNT and CDR2 YYREEE (reference sequence). The V gene end was trimmed by 3 bases and the J gene end by 6 bases; junction bases not matched to a gene: 5. DNA for the CDR3: TGTGCCAGCAGCTCCAAGGACAGGGTCAATGAGCAGTTCTTC. The encoded protein is CASSSKDRVNEQFF. Together with reference TRBV5-4 and TRBJ2-1, the CDR3 gives the full variable domain: ETGVTQSPTHLIKTRGQQVTLRCSSQSGHNTVSWYQQALGQGPQFIFQYYREEENGRGNFPPRFSGLQFPNYSSELNVNALELDDSALYLCASSSKDRVNEQFFGPGTRLTVL.

This clone was seen only once. The V call is TRBV5-1, the J call TRBJ2-4, with 8 bases that match TRBD2. CDR1 is SGHRS and CDR2 is YFSETQ in the germline V gene. This CDR3 is 16 amino acids long. Trimming took 2 bases from V and 7 from J; bases not matched to a gene: 11. The CDR3 nucleotides are TGCGCCAGCAGCTTTACCGGGACTAGGGGGGGGAACATTCAGTACTTC. It codes for CASSFTGTRGGNIQYF.